This record looks at one T cell receptor (beta chain) sequence and its context. Its antigen is currently unknown. Time point defined: after neoadjuvant nivolumab, at surgical resection. This entry comes from a study of neoadjuvant anti-PD-1 for oral cavity cancer. Study as a whole: Nivolumab at 3 mg/kg was mostly given biweekly, three to four doses, pre-surgery.

V was trimmed by 4 bases and J by 9 bases, leaving 10 bases between them. Germline V lookup: CDR1 DFQATT, CDR2 SNEGSKA (reference sequence). CDR3 length equals 11 residues. Study-wide results and caveats: Post-nivolumab, blood T cell clonality was significantly elevated in non-responders.

Blood libraries mostly used approximately 450 ng genomic DNA, six replicates each. Using immunoSEQ multiplex PCR, the repertoire was profiled, and TCRdb retains in-frame clones only, with some absent. Here the sample spans about 8,200 clones, 70% being singletons. V and J are TRBV20-1 and TRBJ2-1, with D uncertain. The receptor's source is a person aged 40 to 85 with oral cavity squamous cell carcinoma. The source material was PBMCs, sampled after nivolumab (anti-PD-1) treatment. This chain's CDR3 is CSATGTLEQFF. The CDR3 coding sequence is TGCAGTGCTACCGGCACCCTTGAGCAGTTCTTC.